The TCR beta chain described here comes from a study of T-cell memory formation after mild COVID-19. Study-wide points: CD4+ clones that contracted lay mainly in CM and EM; CD8+ ones lay in EMRA. There were some responding clones in pre-infection memory, which suggested that cross-reactive memory had joined.

This clonotype appeared once. The antigen is undetermined. This CDR3 comprises 13 residues. The V end was cut by 4 bases, the J end by 7 bases, with 14 bases between. Germline V CDR1 and CDR2: DFQATT, SNEGSKA (reference sequence). A single record per CDR3 protein comes from TCRdb applying MiXCR to the 5' RACE reads. The sample lists approximately 430,000 distinct CDR3 sequences, 20% to 30% occurring once. The specimen sequenced was PBMCs or a T cell subset sorted from them (not recorded which). V is TRBV20-1 and J is TRBJ1-5, with D perhaps matching TRBD1 (5 bases). The TCR was taken from an adult woman who had mild COVID-19 (a few samples of this study predate the infection). Cell type and time point are not known. This CDR3 is CSAISGDGQPQHF. The CDR3 nucleotides read TGCAGTGCTATTTCGGGGGATGGCCAGCCCCAGCATTTT.